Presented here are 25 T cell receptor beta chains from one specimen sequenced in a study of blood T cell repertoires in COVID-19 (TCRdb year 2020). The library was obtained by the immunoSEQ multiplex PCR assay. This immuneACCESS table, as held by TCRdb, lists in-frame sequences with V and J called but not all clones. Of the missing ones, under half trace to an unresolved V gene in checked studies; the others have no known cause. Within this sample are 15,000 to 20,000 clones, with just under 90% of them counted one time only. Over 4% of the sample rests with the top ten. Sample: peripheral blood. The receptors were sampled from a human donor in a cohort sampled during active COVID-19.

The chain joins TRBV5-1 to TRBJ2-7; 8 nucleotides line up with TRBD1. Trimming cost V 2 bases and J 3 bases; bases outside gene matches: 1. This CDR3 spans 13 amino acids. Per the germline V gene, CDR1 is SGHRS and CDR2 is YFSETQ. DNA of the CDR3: TGCGCCAGCAGCTTACAGGGGGTCTACGAGCAGTACTTC. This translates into CASSLQGVYEQYF.

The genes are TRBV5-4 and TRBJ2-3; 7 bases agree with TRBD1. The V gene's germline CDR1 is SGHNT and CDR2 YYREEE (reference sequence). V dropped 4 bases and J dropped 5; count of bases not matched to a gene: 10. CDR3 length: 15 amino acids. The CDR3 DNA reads TGTGCCAGCAGCCCCGACAGGGCAACAAGAGATACGCAGTATTTT. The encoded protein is CASSPDRATRDTQYF.

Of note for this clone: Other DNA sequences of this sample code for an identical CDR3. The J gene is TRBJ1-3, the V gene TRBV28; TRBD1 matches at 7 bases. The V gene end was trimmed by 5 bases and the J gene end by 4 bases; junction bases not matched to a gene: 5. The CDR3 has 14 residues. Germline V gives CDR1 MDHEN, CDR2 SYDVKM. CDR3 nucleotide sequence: TGTGCCAGCAGTCAACAGGGGCTGGGAAACACCATATATTTT. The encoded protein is CASSQQGLGNTIYF.

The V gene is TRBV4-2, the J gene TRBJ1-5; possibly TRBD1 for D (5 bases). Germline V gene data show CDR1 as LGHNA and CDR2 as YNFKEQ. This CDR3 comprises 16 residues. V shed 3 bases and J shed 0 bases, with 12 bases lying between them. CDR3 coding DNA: TGTGCCAGCAGCCACCCCGGAGACAGTAGCAATCAGCCCCAGCATTTT. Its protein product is CASSHPGDSSNQPQHF.

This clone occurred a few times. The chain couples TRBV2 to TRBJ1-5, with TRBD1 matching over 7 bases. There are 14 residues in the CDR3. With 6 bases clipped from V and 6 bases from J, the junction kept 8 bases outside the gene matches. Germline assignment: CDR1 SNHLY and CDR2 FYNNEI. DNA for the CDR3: TGTGCCAGCAGCCAACAGGGGCCACGTCAGCCCCAGCATTTT. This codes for CASSQQGPRQPQHF.

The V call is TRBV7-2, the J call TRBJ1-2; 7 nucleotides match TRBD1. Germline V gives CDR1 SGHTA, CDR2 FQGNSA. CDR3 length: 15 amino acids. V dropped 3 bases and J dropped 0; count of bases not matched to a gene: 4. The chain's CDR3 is CASSFWGQSNYGYTF. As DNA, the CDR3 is TGTGCCAGCAGCTTCTGGGGACAGTCTAACTATGGCTACACCTTC.

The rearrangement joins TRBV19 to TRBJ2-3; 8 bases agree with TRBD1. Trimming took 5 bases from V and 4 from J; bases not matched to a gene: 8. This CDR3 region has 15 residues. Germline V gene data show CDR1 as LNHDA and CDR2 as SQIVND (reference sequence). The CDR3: CASSHWTGISDTQYF. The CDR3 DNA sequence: TGTGCCAGTAGTCACTGGACAGGGATCTCAGATACGCAGTATTTT.

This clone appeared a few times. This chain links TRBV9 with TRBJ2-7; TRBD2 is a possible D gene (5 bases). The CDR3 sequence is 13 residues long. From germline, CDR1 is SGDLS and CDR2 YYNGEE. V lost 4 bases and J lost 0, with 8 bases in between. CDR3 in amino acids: CASSSRGSYEQYF. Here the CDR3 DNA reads TGTGCCAGCAGCTCCCGGGGCTCCTACGAGCAGTACTTC.

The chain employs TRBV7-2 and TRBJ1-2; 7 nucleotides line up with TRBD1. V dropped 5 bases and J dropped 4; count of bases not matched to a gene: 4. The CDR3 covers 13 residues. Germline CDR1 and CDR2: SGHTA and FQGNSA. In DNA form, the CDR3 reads TGTGCCAGCAGCCCCCGACAGGGCTATGGCTACACCTTC. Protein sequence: CASSPRQGYGYTF.

CDR3 nucleotides: TGCGCCAGCAGCTTGGCCGGAGGGAATCAAGAGACCCAGTACTTC. Amino acid sequence: CASSLAGGNQETQYF. The V call is TRBV5-1, the J call TRBJ2-5; a weak D match, TRBD2 (6 bases). Trimming took 0 bases from V and 2 from J, leaving 11 bases between them. This CDR3 spans 15 amino acids. CDR1 and CDR2 (germline): SGHRS, YFSETQ.

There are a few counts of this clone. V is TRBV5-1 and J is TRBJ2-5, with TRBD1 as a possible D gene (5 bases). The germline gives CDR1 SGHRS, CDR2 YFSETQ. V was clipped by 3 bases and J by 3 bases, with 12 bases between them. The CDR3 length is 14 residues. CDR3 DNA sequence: TGCGCCAGCAGCTCGATGACAGCAGAAGAGACCCAGTACTTC. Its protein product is CASSSMTAEETQYF.

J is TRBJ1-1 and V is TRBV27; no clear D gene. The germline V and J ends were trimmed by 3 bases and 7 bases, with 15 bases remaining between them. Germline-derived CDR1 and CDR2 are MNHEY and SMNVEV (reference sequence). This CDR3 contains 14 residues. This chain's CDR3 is CASSFSPRGVEAFF. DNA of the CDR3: TGTGCCAGCAGTTTTTCCCCCCGGGGTGTTGAAGCTTTCTTT.

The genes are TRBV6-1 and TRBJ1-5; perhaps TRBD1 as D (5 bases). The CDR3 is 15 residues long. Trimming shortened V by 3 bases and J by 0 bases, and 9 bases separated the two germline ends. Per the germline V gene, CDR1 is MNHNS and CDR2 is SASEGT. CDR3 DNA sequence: TGTGCCAGCAGTGAGTCAGGGCATAGCAATCAGCCCCAGCATTTT. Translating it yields CASSESGHSNQPQHF.

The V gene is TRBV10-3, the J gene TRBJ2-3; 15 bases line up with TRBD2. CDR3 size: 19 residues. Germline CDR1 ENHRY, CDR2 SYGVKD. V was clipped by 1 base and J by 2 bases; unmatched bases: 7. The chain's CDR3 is CAISELSGLAGGHTDTQYF. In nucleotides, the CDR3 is TGTGCCATCAGTGAGTTGTCGGGACTAGCGGGAGGTCACACAGATACGCAGTATTTT.

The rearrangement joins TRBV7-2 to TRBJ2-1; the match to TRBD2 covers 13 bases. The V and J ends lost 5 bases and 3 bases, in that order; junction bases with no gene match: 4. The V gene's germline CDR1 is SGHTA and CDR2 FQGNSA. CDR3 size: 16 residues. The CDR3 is CASSMGLAGNYNEQFF. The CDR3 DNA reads TGTGCCAGCAGCATGGGACTAGCGGGGAACTACAATGAGCAGTTCTTC.

DNA of the CDR3: TGTGCCAGCAGTTACAGGCTAGTGACAGATACGCAGTATTTT. Protein: CASSYRLVTDTQYF. The rearrangement links TRBV6-2 or TRBV6-3 to TRBJ2-3; D uncertain. Trimming cost V 2 bases and J 3 bases, with 9 bases left between them. Per the germline V gene, CDR1 is MNHEY and CDR2 is SVGEGT. This CDR3 region has 14 residues.

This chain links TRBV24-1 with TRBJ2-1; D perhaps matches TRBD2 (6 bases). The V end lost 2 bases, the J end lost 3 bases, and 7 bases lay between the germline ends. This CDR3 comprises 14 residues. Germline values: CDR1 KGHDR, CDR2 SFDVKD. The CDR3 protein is CATSDSGLYNEQFF. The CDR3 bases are TGTGCCACCAGTGATTCGGGACTCTACAATGAGCAGTTCTTC.

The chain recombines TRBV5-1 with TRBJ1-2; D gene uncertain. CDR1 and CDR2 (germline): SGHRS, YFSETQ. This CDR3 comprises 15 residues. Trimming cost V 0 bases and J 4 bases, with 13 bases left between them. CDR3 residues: CASSLGQDSSYGYTF. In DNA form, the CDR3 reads TGCGCCAGCAGCTTGGGTCAGGACTCTTCCTATGGCTACACCTTC.

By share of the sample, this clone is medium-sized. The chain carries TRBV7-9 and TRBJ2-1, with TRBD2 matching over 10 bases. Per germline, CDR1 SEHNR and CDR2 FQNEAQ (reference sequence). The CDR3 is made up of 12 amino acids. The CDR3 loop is CSSSGGYNEQFF. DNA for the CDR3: TGTTCGTCTAGCGGGGGATACAATGAGCAGTTCTTC.

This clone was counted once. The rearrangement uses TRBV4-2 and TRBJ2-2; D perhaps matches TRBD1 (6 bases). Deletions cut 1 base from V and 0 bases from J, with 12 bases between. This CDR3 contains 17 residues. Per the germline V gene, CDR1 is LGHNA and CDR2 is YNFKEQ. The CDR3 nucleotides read TGTGCCAGCAGCCAAGTGAGGGGGACCACGAACACCGGGGAGCTGTTTTTT. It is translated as CASSQVRGTTNTGELFF.

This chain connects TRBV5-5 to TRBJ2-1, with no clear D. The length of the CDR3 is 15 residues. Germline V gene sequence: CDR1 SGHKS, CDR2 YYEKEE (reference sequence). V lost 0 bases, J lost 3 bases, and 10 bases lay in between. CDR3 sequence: CASSLEPRSYNEQFF. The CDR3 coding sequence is TGTGCCAGCAGCTTGGAACCAAGGAGCTACAATGAGCAGTTCTTC.

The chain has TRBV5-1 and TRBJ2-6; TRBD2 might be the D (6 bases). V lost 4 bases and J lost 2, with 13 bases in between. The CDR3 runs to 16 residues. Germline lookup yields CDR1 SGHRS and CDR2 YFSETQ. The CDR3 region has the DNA TGCGCCAGCAGCCCCTTGCGGGGAGCTGGGGCCAACGTCCTGACTTTC. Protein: CASSPLRGAGANVLTF.

DNA for the CDR3: TGTGCCAGCAGCTTAAGAGGGGGCGCATTACTCGCAACTAATGAAAAACTGTTTTTT. Protein sequence: CASSLRGGALLATNEKLFF. The chain is built from TRBV5-6 and TRBJ1-4, with 7 bases aligning to TRBD1. With 2 bases clipped from V and 0 bases from J, the junction kept 13 bases outside the gene matches. This CDR3 has 19 amino acids. The germline gives CDR1 SGHDT, CDR2 YYEEEE.

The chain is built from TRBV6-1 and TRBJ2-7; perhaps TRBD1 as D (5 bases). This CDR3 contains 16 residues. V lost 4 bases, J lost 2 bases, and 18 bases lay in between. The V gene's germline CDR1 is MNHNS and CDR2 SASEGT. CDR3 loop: CASSVLNTGTTYEQYF. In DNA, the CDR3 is TGTGCCAGCAGTGTCTTAAACACAGGTACCACCTACGAGCAGTACTTC.

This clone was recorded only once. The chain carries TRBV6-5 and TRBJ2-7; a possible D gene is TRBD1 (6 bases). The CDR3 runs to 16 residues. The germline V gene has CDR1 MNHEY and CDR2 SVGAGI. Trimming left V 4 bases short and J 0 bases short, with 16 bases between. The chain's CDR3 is CASSSPGTPNSYEQYF. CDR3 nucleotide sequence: TGTGCCAGCAGTTCCCCCGGGACACCTAACTCCTACGAGCAGTACTTC.